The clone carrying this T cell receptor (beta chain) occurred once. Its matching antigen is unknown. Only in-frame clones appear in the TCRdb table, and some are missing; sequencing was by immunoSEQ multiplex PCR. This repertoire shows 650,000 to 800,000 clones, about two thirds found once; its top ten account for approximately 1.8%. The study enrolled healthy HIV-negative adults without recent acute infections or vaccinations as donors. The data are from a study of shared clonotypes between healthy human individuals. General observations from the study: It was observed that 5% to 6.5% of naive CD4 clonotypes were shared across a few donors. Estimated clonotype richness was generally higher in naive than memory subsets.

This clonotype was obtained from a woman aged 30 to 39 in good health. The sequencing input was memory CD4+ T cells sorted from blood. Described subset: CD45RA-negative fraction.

The CDR3 coding sequence is TGTGCCAGCAGTTTGGCCCAGGAGAACTATGGCTACACCTTC. Amino acids: CASSLAQENYGYTF. V and J are TRBV28 and TRBJ1-2; D unresolved. From germline, CDR1 is MDHEN and CDR2 SYDVKM. This CDR3 region has 14 residues. The ends were cut back, 3 bases at V and 2 bases at J, with 10 bases in the middle.